The 8 T cell receptor beta chains below were found in one sample sequenced in a study of vaccination effects on CD4 cells after COVID-19. Their recognized antigens are unknown. The table came from immunoSEQ multiplex PCR; TCRdb's copy has only in-frame clones and leaves some out. The sample includes some 69,000 clones, 65% to 75% of them seen just once. Expansion with viral peptide pools was applied to antigen-specific CD4+ T cells by the ViraFEST assay prior to sequencing. Cells that had been cultured for 10 days were the source of isolated CD4+ T cells. Vaccinated recipients, who were negative for nucleocapsid antibodies, had no history of SARS-CoV-2 infection. The specimen comprised CD4+ T cells from PBMCs cultured with HCoV-NL63 spike peptides, sampled before COVID-19 vaccination. These TCRs come from a human donor who received a COVID-19 vaccine.

This chain uses TRBV7-8 with TRBJ2-1; a weak D match, TRBD1 (6 bases). The CDR3 loop spans 15 amino acids. From germline, CDR1 is SGHVS and CDR2 FQNEAQ. V was clipped by 2 bases and J by 6 bases, with 14 bases between them. The CDR3 protein is CASSLLPQGSNEQFF. CDR3 DNA: TGTGCCAGCAGCTTACTTCCACAGGGTTCCAATGAGCAGTTCTTC.

This chain joins TRBV2 and TRBJ1-4; D is undetermined. V shed 11 bases and J shed 3 bases, with 13 bases lying between them. Germline V lookup: CDR1 SNHLY, CDR2 FYNNEI. The CDR3 is made up of 13 amino acids. The DNA for the CDR3 is TGTGCCCGGAGCAGTGCTTCTAATGAAAAACTGTTTTTT. This translates into CARSSASNEKLFF.

This clone was seen just once. This chain joins TRBV28 and TRBJ2-7; TRBD1 matches 9 bases. Germline CDR1 reads MDHEN; CDR2 reads SYDVKM. With V trimmed by 5 bases and J by 3 bases, 8 bases remained unmatched. This CDR3 is 15 amino acids long. CDR3 sequence: CASSGGQGGYYEQYV. For the CDR3, the DNA is TGTGCCAGCAGTGGGGGACAGGGTGGCTACTACGAGCAGTACGTC.

The V and J genes are TRBV7-3 and TRBJ2-2; D not certain. The CDR3 runs 15 residues. Trimming cost V 0 bases and J 0 bases, with 5 bases left between them. The V gene's germline CDR1 is SGHTA and CDR2 FQGTGA. The CDR3 spells CASSLTLPNTGELFF. CDR3 DNA: TGTGCCAGCAGCTTAACGTTACCGAACACCGGGGAGCTGTTTTTT. Full variable domain (outside the CDR3, taken from reference TRBV7-3 and TRBJ2-2): GAGVSQTPSNKVTEKGKYVELRCDPISGHTALYWYRQSLGQGPEFLIYFQGTGAADDSGLPNDRFFAVRPEGSVSTLKIQRTERGDSAVYLCASSLTLPNTGELFFGEGSRLTVL.

This clone was seen only a few times. V and J are TRBV10-1 and TRBJ2-7; TRBD1 matches 8 bases. The CDR3 has 13 residues. CDR1 and CDR2 (germline): WNHNN, SYGVQD (reference sequence). Unmatched junction bases numbered 10, after V lost 8 bases and J lost 7 bases. The CDR3 DNA sequence: TGCGCCAGCTCGAGGAGACAGGGGATTGAGCAGTACGTC. Its protein is CASSRRQGIEQYV.

V is TRBV10-3 and J is TRBJ2-5; D not certain. Germline loops: CDR1 ENHRY, CDR2 SYGVKD. The CDR3 sequence is 12 residues long. Trimming removed 2 bases at V and 3 bases at J, with 4 bases between. The CDR3 DNA reads TGTGCCATCAGTGAGGCGAAAGAGACCCAGTACTTC. The encoded protein is CAISEAKETQYF.

The sample holds a few counts of this clone. The chain is built from TRBV7-3 and TRBJ1-1; D might be TRBD1 (5 bases). Trimming cost V 0 bases and J 4 bases, with 9 bases left between them. The CDR3 loop spans 14 amino acids. Looked up from germline, CDR1 is SGHTA and CDR2 is FQGTGA. The CDR3 nucleotides are TGTGCCAGCAGCTTAACGGGGGTAGCCACTGAAGCTTTCTTT. The encoded protein is CASSLTGVATEAFF.

This chain connects TRBV5-1 to TRBJ2-3, with 8 nucleotides matching TRBD2. The CDR3 is made up of 16 amino acids. In germline, CDR1 is SGHRS, CDR2 YFSETQ. V trimming: 2 bases; J trimming: 11 bases; junction bases outside the gene matches: 16. The CDR3 bases are TGCGCCAGCAGCTTAGTTCTTGGAGCGGGGGCCAAGGTGCAGTATTTT. As protein: CASSLVLGAGAKVQYF.